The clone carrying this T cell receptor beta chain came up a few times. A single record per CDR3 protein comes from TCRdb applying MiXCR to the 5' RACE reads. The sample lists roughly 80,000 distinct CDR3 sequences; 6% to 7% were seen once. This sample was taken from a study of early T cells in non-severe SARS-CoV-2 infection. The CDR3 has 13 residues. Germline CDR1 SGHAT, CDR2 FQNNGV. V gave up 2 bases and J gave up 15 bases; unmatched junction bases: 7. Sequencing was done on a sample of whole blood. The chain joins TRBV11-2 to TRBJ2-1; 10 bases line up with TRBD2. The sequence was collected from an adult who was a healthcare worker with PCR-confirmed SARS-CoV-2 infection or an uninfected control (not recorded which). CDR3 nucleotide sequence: TGTGCCAGCAGCTTAATTTCAGCGGGAGGGGGGTTCTTC. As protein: CASSLISAGGGFF.